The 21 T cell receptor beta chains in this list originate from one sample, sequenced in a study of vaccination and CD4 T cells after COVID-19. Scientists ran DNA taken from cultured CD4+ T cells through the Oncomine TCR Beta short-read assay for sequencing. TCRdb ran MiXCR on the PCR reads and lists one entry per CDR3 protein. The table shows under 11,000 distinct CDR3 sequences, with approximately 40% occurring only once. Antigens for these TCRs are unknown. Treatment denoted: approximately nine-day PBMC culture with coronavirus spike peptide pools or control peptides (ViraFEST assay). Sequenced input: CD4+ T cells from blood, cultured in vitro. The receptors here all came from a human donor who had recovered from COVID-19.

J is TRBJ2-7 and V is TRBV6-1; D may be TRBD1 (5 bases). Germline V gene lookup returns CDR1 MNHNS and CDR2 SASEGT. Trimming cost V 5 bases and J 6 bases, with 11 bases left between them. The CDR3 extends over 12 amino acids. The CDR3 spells CASSIQGSEQYF. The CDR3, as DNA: TGTGCCAGCAGTATCCAGGGTTCCGAGCAGTACTTC.

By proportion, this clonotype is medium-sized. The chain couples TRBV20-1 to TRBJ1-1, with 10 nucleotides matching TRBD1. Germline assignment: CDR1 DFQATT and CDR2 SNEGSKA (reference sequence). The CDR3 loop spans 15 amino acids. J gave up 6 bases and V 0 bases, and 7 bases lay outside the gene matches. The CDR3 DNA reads TGCAGTGCTAGAGACCCGTGGACAGGGGGGTCTGAAGCTTTCTTT. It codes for CSARDPWTGGSEAFF.

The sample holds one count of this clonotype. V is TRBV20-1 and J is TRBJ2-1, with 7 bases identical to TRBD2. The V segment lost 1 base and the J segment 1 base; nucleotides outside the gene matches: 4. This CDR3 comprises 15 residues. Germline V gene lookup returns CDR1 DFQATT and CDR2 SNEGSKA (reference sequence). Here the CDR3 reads CSARGLADSYNEQFF. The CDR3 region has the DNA TGCAGTGCTAGAGGTCTAGCGGATTCCTACAATGAGCAGTTCTTC.

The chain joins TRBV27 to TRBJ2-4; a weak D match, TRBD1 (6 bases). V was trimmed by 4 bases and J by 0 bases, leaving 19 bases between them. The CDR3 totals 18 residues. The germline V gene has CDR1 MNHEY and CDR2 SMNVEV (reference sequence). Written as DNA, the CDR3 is TGTGCCAGCAGTTCACATCCCTCCAGGGGTCTAGCCAAAAACATTCAGTACTTC. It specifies CASSSHPSRGLAKNIQYF.

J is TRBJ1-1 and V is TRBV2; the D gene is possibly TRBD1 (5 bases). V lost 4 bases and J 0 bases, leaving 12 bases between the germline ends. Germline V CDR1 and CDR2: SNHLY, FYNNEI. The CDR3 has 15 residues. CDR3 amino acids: CASSARTLVNTEAFF. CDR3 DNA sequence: TGTGCCAGCAGTGCTCGGACACTTGTGAACACTGAAGCTTTCTTT.

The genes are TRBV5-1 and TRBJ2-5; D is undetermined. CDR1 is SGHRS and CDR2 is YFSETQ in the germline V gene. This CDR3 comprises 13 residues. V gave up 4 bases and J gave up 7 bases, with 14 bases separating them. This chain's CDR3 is CASSIGSGGTQYF. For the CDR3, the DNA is TGCGCCAGCAGCATAGGATCTGGTGGGACCCAGTACTTC.

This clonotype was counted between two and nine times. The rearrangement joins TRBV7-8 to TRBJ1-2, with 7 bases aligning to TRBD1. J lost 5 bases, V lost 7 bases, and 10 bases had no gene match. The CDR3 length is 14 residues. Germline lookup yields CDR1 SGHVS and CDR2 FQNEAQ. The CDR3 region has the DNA TGTGCCAGCACCCAGACAGGGTCCGGATATGGCTACACCTTC. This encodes CASTQTGSGYGYTF.

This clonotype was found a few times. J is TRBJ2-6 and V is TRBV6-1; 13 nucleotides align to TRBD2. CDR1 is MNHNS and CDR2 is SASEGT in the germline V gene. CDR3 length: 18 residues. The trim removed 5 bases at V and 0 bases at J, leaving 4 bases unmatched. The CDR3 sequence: CASSNGLAGVSGANVLTF. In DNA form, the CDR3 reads TGTGCCAGCAGTAACGGACTAGCGGGAGTCTCTGGGGCCAACGTCCTGACTTTC.

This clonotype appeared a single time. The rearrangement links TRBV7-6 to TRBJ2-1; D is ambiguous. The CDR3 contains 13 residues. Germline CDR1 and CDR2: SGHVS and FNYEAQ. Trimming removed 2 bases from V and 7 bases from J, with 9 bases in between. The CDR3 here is CASSLPGLNEQFF. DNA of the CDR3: TGTGCCAGCAGCTTACCGGGCTTGAATGAGCAGTTCTTC. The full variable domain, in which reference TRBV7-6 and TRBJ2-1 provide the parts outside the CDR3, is GAGVSQSPRYKVTKRGQDVALRCDPISGHVSLYWYRQALGQGPEFLTYFNYEAQQDKSGLPNDRFSAERPEGSISTLTIQRTEQRDSAMYRCASSLPGLNEQFFGPGTRLTVL.

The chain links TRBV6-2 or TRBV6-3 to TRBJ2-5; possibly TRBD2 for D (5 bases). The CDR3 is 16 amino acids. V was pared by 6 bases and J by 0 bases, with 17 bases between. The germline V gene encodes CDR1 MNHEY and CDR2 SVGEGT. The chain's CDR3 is CASRSAGLADQETQYF. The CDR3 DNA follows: TGTGCCAGCAGGTCGGCCGGACTCGCCGACCAAGAGACCCAGTACTTC.

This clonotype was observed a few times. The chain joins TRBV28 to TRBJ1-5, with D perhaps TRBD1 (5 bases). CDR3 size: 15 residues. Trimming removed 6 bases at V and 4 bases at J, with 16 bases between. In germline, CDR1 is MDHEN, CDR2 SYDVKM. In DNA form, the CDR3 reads TGTGCCAGCAGGGGACCTCTCAGCTCTAATCAGCCCCAGCATTTT. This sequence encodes CASRGPLSSNQPQHF.

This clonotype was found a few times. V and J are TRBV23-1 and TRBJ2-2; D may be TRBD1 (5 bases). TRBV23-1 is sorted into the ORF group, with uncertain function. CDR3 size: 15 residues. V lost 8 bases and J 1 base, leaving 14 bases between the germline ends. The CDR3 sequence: CASSGLRMNTGELFF. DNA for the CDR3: TGCGCCAGCTCAGGGCTTCGAATGAACACCGGGGAGCTGTTTTTT.

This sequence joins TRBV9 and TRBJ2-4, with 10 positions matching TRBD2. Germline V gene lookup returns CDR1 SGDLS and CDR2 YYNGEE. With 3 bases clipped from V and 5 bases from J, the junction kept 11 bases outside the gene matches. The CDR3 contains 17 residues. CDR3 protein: CASSAAPSGGRENIQYF. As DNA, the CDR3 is TGTGCCAGCAGCGCCGCTCCTAGCGGGGGCCGTGAAAACATTCAGTACTTC.

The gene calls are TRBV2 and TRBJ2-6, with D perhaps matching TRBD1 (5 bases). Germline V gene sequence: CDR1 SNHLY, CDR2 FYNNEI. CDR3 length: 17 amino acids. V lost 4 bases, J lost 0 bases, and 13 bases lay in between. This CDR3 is CASSGQGLSSGANVLTF. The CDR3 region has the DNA TGTGCCAGCAGTGGGCAGGGCCTTAGCTCTGGGGCCAACGTCCTGACTTTC.

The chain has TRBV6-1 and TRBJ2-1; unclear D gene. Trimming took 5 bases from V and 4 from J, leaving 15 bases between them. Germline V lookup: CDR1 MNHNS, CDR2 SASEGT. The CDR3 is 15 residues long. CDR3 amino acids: CASSPLWGKYNEQFF. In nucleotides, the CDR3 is TGTGCCAGCAGTCCCCTTTGGGGAAAGTACAATGAGCAGTTCTTC.

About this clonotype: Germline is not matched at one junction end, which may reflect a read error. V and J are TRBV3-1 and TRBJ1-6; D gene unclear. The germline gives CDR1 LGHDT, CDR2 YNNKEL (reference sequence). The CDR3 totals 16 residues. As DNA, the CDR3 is TGTGCCAGCAGCCAAGGATCCGGCTCCTATAATCCACCCCTCCACTTT. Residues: CASSQGSGSYNPPLHF.

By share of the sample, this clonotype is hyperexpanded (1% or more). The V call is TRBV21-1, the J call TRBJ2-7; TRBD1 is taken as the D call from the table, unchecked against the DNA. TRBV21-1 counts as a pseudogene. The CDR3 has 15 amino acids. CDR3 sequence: CASSTRQGCFHEQYF. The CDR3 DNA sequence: TGTGCCAGCAGCACACGACAGGGTTGTTTCCACGAGCAGTACTTC.

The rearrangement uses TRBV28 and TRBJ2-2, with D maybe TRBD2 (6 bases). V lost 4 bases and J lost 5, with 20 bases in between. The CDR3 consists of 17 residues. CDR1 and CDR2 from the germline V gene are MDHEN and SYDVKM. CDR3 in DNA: TGTGCCAGCAGTTACCTTCGGGCGGGGATTAAGACCGGGGAGCTGTTTTTT. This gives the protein CASSYLRAGIKTGELFF.

Here the CDR3 reads CASSFTGTKNIQYF. CDR3 DNA sequence: TGTGCCAGCAGCTTTACAGGGACCAAAAACATTCAGTACTTC. V gene TRBV5-8 combines with J gene TRBJ2-4; D is possibly TRBD1 (6 bases). Germline loops: CDR1 SGHTS, CDR2 YDEGEE. Trimming left V 2 bases short and J 2 bases short, with 8 bases between. This CDR3 has 14 amino acids.

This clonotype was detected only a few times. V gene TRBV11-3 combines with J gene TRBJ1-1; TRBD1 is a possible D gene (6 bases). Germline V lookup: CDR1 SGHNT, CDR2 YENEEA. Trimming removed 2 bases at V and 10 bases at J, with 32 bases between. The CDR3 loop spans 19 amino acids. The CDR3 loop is CASSLIRVRGTLETDGAFF. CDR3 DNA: TGTGCCAGCAGCTTAATTAGAGTAAGAGGGACACTTGAGACGGACGGAGCTTTCTTT.

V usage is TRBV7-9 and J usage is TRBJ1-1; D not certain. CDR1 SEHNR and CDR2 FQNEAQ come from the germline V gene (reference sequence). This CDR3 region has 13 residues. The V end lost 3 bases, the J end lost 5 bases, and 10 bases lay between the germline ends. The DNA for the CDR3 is TGTGCCAGCAGCTTGAGGGATCTAACTGAAGCTTTCTTT. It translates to CASSLRDLTEAFF.